This is a list of T cell receptor beta chains from one sample in a study of cytomegalovirus exposure and HLA in healthy donors. Generated by immunoSEQ multiplex PCR, the TCRdb table keeps only in-frame clones and is missing some. Of 120,000 to 150,000 clones listed, 85% to 90% are singletons. Sequenced sample: PBMCs. These receptor sequences come from a woman younger than 35 in good health and CMV-seropositive. CDR3s include the opening cysteine and the closing phenylalanine or tryptophan. Where a row states a size, it is once, few, many or the class of an expanded clone; other rows omit it.

>TRBJ1-1|once|TRBV25-1
CASRRTENTEAFF
>TRBJ2-7|-|TRBV7-9
CASSLALGLPEQYF
>TRBJ2-7|-|TRBV21-1
CASTRRWTSVVWEQYF
>TRBJ1-1|-|TRBV7-9
CASAQFGGDTEAFF
>TRBJ1-2|few|TRBV19
CASSGAYGYTF
>TRBJ2-7|once|TRBV4-3
CASSQAGQGGEQYF
>TRBJ2-7|-|TRBV6-1
CASRGYDTYEQYF
>TRBJ2-2|-|TRBV19
CASNRDTGELFF
>TRBJ2-7|-|TRBV5-1
CASSREGVSAYEQYF
>TRBJ1-1|-|TRBV30
CALHGTKDTEAFF
>TRBJ2-1|-|TRBV28
CASSLWSFRQRSNEQFF
>TRBJ1-5|-|TRBV4-1
CASSLPGPGGQPQHF
>TRBJ2-7|-|TRBV10-3
CAISRPVQGISYEQYF
>TRBJ2-3|-|TRBV6-5
CASSYLAGSADTQYF
>TRBJ2-1|-|TRBV9
CASSPTTGIYNEQFF
>TRBJ1-5|-|TRBV29-1
CSVVWGPGNQPQHF
>TRBJ2-5|-|TRBV5-1
CASSSTSVGETQYF
>TRBJ2-7|-|TRBV11-2
CASSKGLAAYEQYF
>TRBJ2-5|-|TRBV23-1
CASSQPLADESMGETQYF
>TRBJ1-2|-|TRBV6-1
CASSGPPDYGYTF
>TRBJ2-1|once|TRBV27
CASSSSGISYNEQFF
>TRBJ2-5|-|TRBV29-1
CSVVGGGIQRQETQYF
>TRBJ2-7|once|TRBV15
CATSRGGTDSYEQYF
>TRBJ1-1|-|TRBV4-1
CASSREPSRVTEAFF
>TRBJ2-7|once|TRBV29-1
CSVGQGGFDEQYF
>TRBJ2-1|-|TRBV5-1
CASSVATGGAYNEQFF
>TRBJ2-2|-|TRBV6-4
CASSDGTGGTGELFF
>TRBJ2-7|-|TRBV7-2
CASSDGLAGTYEQYF
>TRBJ2-5|-|TRBV18
CASRRQGDRRETQYF
>TRBJ2-1|-|TRBV30
CAWSVTRGSGSYNEQFF
>TRBJ2-2|-|TRBV5-4
CASSLRLAVNTGELFF
>TRBJ2-3|-|TRBV11-3
CASSSWTGRGPDTQYF
>TRBJ2-5|-|TRBV20-1
CSARSVETQYF
>TRBJ2-3|-|TRBV2
CASSYDRVTDTQYF
>TRBJ2-3|few|TRBV28
CASSTTATDTQYF
>TRBJ2-5|-|TRBV5-1
CASTGNDETQYF
>TRBJ1-1|-|TRBV10-2
CASTLDRAMNTEAFF
>TRBJ2-3|-|TRBV25-1
CASSPTDGTGTQYF
>TRBJ1-2|-|TRBV28
CASSPQPVQREMVYGYTF
>TRBJ2-2|-|TRBV6-1
CASSGTGWAGELFF
>TRBJ2-1|-|TRBV11-2
CASSRLAGDYNEQFF
>TRBJ2-1|-|TRBV4-3
CASSQGLADYNEQFF
>TRBJ2-2|-|TRBV7-9
CASSDTNTGELFF
>TRBJ2-7|-|TRBV11-3
CASSRQSSYEQYF
>TRBJ1-5|-|TRBV5-5
CASSLLGRGIHSNQPQHF
>TRBJ2-1|-|TRBV7-2
CASSVLAGGSNEQFF
>TRBJ1-1|-|TRBV11-2
CASSFNRLINTEAFF
>TRBJ2-5|-|TRBV5-4
CASSWGGTVQETQYF
>TRBJ2-2|-|TRBV29-1
CSVAAGGAGELFF